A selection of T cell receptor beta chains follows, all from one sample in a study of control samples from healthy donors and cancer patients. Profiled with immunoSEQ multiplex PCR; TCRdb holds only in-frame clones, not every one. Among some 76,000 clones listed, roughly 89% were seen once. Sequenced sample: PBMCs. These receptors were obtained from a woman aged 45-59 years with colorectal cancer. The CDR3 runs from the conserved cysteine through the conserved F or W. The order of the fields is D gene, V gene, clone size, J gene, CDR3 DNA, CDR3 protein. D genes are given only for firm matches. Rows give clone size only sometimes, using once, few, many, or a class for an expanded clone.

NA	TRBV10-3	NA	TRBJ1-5	TGTGCCATCAGTGAGTCCGCCCCCCGACAGGCCAGTCCCCAGCATTTT	CAISESAPRQASPQHF
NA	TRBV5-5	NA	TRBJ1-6	TGTGCCAGCAGCTTCCCTACGGGACGGAATCCAAATAATTCACCCCTCCACTTT	CASSFPTGRNPNNSPLHF
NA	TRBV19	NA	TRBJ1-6	TGTGCCAGTAGTATCCGGGATTCACCCCTCCACTTT	CASSIRDSPLHF
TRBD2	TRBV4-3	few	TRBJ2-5	TGCGCCAGCAGCCAAGAAGCAGGGTCAGCGGGGGGGCAGCCCCAGTACTTC	CASSQEAGSAGGQPQYF
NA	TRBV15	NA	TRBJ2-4	TGTGCCACCAGCGGTGGAAACATTCAGTACTTC	CATSGGNIQYF
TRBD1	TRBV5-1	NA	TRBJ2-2	TGCGCCAGCAGAAGGTCGACAGGGGGGGCTTTTGGGGAGCTGTTTTTT	CASRRSTGGAFGELFF
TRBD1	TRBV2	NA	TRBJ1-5	TGTGCCAGCACCCTCGGACAGGGTACCAATCAGCCCCAGCATTTT	CASTLGQGTNQPQHF
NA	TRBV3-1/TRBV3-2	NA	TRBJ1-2	TGTGCCAGCAGCCAAACGGCTGGGGATTATGGCTACACCTTC	CASSQTAGDYGYTF
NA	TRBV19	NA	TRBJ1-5	TGTGCCAGTAGTATAGGAAGGAGGTCTAATCAGCCCCAGCATTTT	CASSIGRRSNQPQHF
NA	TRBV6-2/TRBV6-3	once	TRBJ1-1	TGTGCCAGCAGTTATTCGACTTACCGGAACACTGAAGCTTTCTTT	CASSYSTYRNTEAFF
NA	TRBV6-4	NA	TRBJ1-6	TGTGCCAGCAGTGACAGTGAGGGATCACCCCTCCACTTT	CASSDSEGSPLHF
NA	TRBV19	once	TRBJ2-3	TGTGCCAGTAGTAGGAGGCACCTTGGCGGGGGCTCCACAGATACGCAGTATTTT	CASSRRHLGGGSTDTQYF
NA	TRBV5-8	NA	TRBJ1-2	TGTGCCAGCAGCCCAGCGCAGTTTGGCTACACCTTC	CASSPAQFGYTF
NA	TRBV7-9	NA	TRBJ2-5	TGTGCCAGCAGCTTAGACCCCTATACGTGGGCGACCCAGTACTTC	CASSLDPYTWATQYF
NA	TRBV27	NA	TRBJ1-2	TGTGCCAGCAGTCCCGGACAGAAGGGACGCTATGGCTACACCTTC	CASSPGQKGRYGYTF
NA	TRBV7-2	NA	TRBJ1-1	TGTGCCAGCAGCTTAGAAGGACAGTGGGGGGCTTTCTTT	CASSLEGQWGAFF
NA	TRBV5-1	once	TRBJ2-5	TGCGCCAGCAGCTTCCAAGGGACAGAGACCCAGTACTTC	CASSFQGTETQYF
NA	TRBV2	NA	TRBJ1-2	TGTGCCAGCACTGAGGAAAACTATGGCTACACCTTC	CASTEENYGYTF
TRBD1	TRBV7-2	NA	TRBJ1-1	TGTGCCAGCAGCGCCGACAGGGTAGGCGGCACTGAAGCTTTCTTT	CASSADRVGGTEAFF
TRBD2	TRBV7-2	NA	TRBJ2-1	TGTGCCAGCAGCTTATCGACTAGCGGGGGGTACAATGAGCAGTTCTTC	CASSLSTSGGYNEQFF
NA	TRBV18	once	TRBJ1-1	TGTGCCAGCTCGCACACAGGTAAACCTGAAGCTTTCTTT	CASSHTGKPEAFF
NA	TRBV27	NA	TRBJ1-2	TGTGCCAGCAGTTTAGTCCCAGTTAGAAACTATGGCTACACCTTC	CASSLVPVRNYGYTF
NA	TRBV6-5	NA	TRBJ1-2	TGTGCCAGCAGTTACTCCCCAGTGAACCCAAACTATGGCTACACCTTC	CASSYSPVNPNYGYTF
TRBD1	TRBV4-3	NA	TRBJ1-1	TGCGCCAGCAGCGAGGACAGGATGAACACTGAAGCTTTCTTT	CASSEDRMNTEAFF
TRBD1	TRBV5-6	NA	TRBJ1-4	TGTGCCAGCAGCTCGACAGGGAGAGCTATTAATGAAAAACTGTTTTTT	CASSSTGRAINEKLFF
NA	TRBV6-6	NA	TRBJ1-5	TGTGCCAGCAGTTACGGGGCCAGGGGCAATCAGCCCCAGCATTTT	CASSYGARGNQPQHF
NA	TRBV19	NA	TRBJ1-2	TGTGCCAGTAGTATGATAGCGGGGGGAAATGGCTACACCTTC	CASSMIAGGNGYTF
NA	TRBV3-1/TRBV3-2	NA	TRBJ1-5	TGTGCCAGCAGCCTAGGGTATTGCAATCAGCCCCAGCATTTT	CASSLGYCNQPQHF
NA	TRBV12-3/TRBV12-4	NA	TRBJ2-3	TGTGCCAGCAGTTTTGGTAGGACAGCACAGTATTTT	CASSFGRTAQYF
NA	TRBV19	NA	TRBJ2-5	TGTGCCAGTAGTAGGGGGGAGACCCAGTACTTC	CASSRGETQYF
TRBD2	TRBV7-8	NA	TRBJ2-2	TGTGCCAGCAGCCCATCGCTAGCGGGGGTCTACACCGGGGAGCTGTTTTTT	CASSPSLAGVYTGELFF
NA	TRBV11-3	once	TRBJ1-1	TGTGCCAGCAGCTGGACACTGAACACTGAAGCTTTCTTT	CASSWTLNTEAFF
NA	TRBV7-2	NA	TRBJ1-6	TGTGCCAGCAGTCCCCGGTGGAGGGACAATTCACCCCTCCACTTT	CASSPRWRDNSPLHF
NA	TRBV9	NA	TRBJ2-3	TGTGCCAGCAGCGTAGTCGGTCAGCACACAGATACGCAGTATTTT	CASSVVGQHTDTQYF
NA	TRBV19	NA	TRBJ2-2	TGTGCCAGTAGGAATGGGGGGAACACCGGGGAGCTGTTTTTT	CASRNGGNTGELFF
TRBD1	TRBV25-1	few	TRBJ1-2	TGTGCCAGCAGTAGGACAGGGGGAAGTACTAATGGCTACACCTTC	CASSRTGGSTNGYTF
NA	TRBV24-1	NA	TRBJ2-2	TGTGCCACCGGACGGCGGGAGAACACCGGGGAGCTGTTTTTT	CATGRRENTGELFF
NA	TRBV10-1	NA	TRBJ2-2	TGCGCCAGCAGTGAGTCCGGCAGGGGGGCCGGGGAGCTGTTTTTT	CASSESGRGAGELFF
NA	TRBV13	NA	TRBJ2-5	TGTGCCAGCAGCTTACGCAGGGGGGGACAAGAGACCCAGTACTTC	CASSLRRGGQETQYF
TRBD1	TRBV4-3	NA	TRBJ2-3	TGCGCCAGCAGCCAAGGGGTTAGCGGACAGGGGACAGATACGCAGTATTTT	CASSQGVSGQGTDTQYF
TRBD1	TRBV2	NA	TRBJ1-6	TGTGCCATCCAGGGGGGGCAGGGCAATAATTCACCCCTCCACTTT	CAIQGGQGNNSPLHF
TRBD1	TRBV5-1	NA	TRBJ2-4	TGCGCCAGCAGCCGGGGACAGTTTGGCAAAAACATTCAGTACTTC	CASSRGQFGKNIQYF
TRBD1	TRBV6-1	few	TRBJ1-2	TGTGCCAGCAGTGACGGGACAGGGGAAAGTGGGTATGGCTACACCTTC	CASSDGTGESGYGYTF
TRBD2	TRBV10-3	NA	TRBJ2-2	TGTGCCATCAGTGCCGGACTAGCGGGGGGGGAGAGAGGGGAGCTGTTTTTT	CAISAGLAGGERGELFF
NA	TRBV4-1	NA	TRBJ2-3	TGCGCCAGCAGCCAAGATCCAAATACCCGGCCTCTGAGCACAGATACGCAGTATTTT	CASSQDPNTRPLSTDTQYF
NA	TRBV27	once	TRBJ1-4	TGTGCCAGCAGTTTGGACAGTTCACACAAAAAACTGTTTTTT	CASSLDSSHKKLFF
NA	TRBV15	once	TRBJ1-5	TGTGCCACCAGCAGACTTTTATTGGGGTCCCAGCATTTT	CATSRLLLGSQHF
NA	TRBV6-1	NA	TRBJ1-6	TGTGCCAGCAGTGAGGGACAAAACTATAATTCACCCCTCCACTTT	CASSEGQNYNSPLHF
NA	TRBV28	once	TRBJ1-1	TGTGCCAGCAGTTTCGGTTGGGAAGCTTTCTTT	CASSFGWEAFF
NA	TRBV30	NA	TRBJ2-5	TGTGCCTGGTCGCCAGGGGAAGAGACCCAGTACTTC	CAWSPGEETQYF
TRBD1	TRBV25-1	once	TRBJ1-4	TGTGCCAGCAGTCCAGGGACAGGGAAGGATGAAAAACTGTTTTTT	CASSPGTGKDEKLFF
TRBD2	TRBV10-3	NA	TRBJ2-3	TGTGCCATTAGCCTAGCGGGGACTAGCACAGATACGCAGTATTTT	CAISLAGTSTDTQYF